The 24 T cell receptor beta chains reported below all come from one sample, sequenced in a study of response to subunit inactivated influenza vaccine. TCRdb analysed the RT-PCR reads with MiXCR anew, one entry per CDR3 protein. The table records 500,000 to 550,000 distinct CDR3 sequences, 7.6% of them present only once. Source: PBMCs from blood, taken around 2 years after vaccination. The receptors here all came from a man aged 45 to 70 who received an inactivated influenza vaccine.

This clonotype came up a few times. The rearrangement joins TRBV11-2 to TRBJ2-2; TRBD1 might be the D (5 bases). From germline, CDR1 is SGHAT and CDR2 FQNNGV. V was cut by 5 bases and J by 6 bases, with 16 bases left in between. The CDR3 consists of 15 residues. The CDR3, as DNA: TGTGCCAGCAGCCTTCAGGGCCCCCTGGCCGGGGAGCTGTTTTTT. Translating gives CASSLQGPLAGELFF. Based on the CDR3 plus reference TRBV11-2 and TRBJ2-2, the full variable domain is EAGVAQSPRYKIIEKRQSVAFWCNPISGHATLYWYQQILGQGPKLLIQFQNNGVVDDSQLPKDRFSAERLKGVDSTLKIQPAKLEDSAVYLCASSLQGPLAGELFFGEGSRLTVL.

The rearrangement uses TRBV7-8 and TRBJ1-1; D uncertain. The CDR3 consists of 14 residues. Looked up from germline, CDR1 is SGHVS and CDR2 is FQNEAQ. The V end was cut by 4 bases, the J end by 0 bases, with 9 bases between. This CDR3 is CASSSAILNTEAFF. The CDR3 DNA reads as TGTGCCAGCAGCTCGGCAATCCTGAACACTGAAGCTTTCTTT.

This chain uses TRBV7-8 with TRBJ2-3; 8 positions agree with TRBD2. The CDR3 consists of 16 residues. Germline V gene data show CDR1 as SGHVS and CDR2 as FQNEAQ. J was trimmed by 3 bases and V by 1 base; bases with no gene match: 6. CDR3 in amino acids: CASSLGSGSRTDTQYF. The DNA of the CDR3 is TGTGCCAGCAGCTTAGGAAGCGGGAGTAGGACAGATACGCAGTATTTT.

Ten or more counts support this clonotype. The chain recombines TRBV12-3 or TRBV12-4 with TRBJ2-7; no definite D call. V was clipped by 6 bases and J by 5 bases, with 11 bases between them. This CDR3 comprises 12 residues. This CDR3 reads CASRSDGHEQYF. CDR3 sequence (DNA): TGTGCCAGCAGGTCGGACGGGCACGAGCAGTACTTC.

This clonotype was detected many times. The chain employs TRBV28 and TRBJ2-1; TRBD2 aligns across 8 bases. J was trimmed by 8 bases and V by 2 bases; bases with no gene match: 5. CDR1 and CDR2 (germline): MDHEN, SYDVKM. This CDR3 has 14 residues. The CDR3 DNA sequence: TGTGCCAGCAGTTTAAGCGGGAGTTTTGATGAGCAGTTCTTC. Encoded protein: CASSLSGSFDEQFF. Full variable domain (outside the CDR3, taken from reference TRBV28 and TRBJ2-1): DVKVTQSSRYLVKRTGEKVFLECVQDMDHENMFWYRQDPGLGLRLIYFSYDVKMKEKGDIPEGYSVSREKKERFSLILESASTNQTSMYLCASSLSGSFDEQFFGPGTRLTVL.

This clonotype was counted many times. The CDR3 loop reads CASRRDRASYEQYF. The CDR3 DNA reads TGCGCCAGCAGACGGGACAGGGCCTCCTACGAGCAGTACTTC. The chain recombines TRBV5-1 with TRBJ2-7; TRBD1 agrees at 9 bases. Per the germline V gene, CDR1 is SGHRS and CDR2 is YFSETQ. The CDR3 consists of 14 residues. V lost 5 bases, J lost 0 bases, and 3 bases stayed unmatched.

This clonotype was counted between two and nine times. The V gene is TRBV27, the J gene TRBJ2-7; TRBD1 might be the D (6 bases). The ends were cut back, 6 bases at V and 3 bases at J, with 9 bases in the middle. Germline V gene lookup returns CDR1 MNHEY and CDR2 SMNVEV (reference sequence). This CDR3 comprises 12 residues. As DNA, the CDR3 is TGTGCCAGCAGGAACAGGGTCTACGAGCAGTACTTC. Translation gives CASRNRVYEQYF.

CDR3 residues: CASSHRSDGEQFF. CDR3 coding DNA: TGTGCCAGCAGCCACCGATCGGACGGTGAGCAGTTCTTC. The chain couples TRBV7-3 to TRBJ2-1; the D is unclear. Germline V CDR1 and CDR2: SGHTA, FQGTGA. Trimming removed 5 bases from V and 9 bases from J, with 14 bases in between. The CDR3 has 13 residues.

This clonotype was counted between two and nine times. CDR3 region: CASSPSGGSGNTQYF. CDR3 coding DNA: TGCGCCAGCAGTCCTAGCGGGGGAAGTGGTAATACGCAGTATTTT. The chain joins TRBV5-1 to TRBJ2-3; 10 bases are shared with TRBD2. CDR1 is SGHRS and CDR2 is YFSETQ in the germline V gene. V dropped 5 bases and J dropped 7; count of bases not matched to a gene: 10. CDR3 size: 15 residues.

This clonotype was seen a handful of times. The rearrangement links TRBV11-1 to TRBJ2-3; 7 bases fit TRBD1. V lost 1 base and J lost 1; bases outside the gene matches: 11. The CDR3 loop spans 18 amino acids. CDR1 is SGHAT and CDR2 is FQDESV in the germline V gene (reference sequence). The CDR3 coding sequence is TGTGCCAGCAGCTTAGATGCCGGGACAGATGGGGGCACAGATACGCAGTATTTT. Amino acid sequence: CASSLDAGTDGGTDTQYF.

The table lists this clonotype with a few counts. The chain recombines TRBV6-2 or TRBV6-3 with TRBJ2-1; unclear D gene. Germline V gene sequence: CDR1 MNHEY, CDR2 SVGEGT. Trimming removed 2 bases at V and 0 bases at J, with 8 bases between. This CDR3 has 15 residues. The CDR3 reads CASSYEALSYNEQFF. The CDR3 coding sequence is TGTGCCAGCAGTTACGAAGCGCTCTCCTACAATGAGCAGTTCTTC.

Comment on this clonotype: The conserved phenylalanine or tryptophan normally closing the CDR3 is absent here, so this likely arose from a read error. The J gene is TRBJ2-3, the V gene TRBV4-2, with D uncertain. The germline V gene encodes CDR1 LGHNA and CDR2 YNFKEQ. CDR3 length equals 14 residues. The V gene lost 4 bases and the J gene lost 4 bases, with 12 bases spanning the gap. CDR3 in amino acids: CASSRKTGADTQYS. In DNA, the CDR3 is TGTGCCAGCAGCCGAAAGACTGGGGCAGATACGCAGTATTCT.

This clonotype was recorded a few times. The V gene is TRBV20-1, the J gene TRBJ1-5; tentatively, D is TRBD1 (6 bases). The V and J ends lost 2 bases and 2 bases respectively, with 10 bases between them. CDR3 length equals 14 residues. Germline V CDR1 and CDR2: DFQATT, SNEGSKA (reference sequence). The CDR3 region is CSARFRGRNQPQHF. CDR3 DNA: TGCAGTGCTAGATTTCGGGGGCGCAATCAGCCCCAGCATTTT.

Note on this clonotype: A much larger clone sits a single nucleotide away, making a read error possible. CDR3 residues: CCVPSGGGAETQYF. The CDR3 DNA reads as TGCTGTGTTCCGTCTGGCGGGGGGGCTGAGACCCAGTACTTC. V is TRBV20-1 and J is TRBJ2-5; 9 bases are a match to TRBD2. Germline assignment: CDR1 DFQATT and CDR2 SNEGSKA (reference sequence). The CDR3 contains 14 residues.

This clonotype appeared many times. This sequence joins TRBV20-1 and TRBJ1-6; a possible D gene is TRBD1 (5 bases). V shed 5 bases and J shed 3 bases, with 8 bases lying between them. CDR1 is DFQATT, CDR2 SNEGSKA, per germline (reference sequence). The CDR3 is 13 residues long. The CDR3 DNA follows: TGCAGTGCTTGGGGGGGCTATAATTCACCCCTCCACTTT. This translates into CSAWGGYNSPLHF.

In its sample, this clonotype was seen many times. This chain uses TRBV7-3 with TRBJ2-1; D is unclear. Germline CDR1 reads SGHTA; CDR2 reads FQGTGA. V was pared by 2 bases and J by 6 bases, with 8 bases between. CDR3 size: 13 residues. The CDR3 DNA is TGTGCCAGCAGCTTAGCAACGGTCAATGAGCAGTTCTTC. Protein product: CASSLATVNEQFF.

The CDR3 DNA follows: TGTGCCAGCAGTGCGGCAGGGTACACTGAAGCTTTCTTT. Translating it yields CASSAAGYTEAFF. The chain couples TRBV2 to TRBJ1-1, with D perhaps matching TRBD1 (5 bases). The CDR3 is made up of 13 amino acids. The germline V and J ends were trimmed by 4 bases and 3 bases, with 9 bases remaining between them. Germline CDR1 is SNHLY and CDR2 is FYNNEI.

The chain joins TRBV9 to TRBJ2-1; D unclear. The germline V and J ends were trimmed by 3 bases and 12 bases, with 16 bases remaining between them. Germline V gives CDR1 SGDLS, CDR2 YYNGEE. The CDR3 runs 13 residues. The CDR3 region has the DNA TGTGCCAGCAGCGAGTACAATCGTGGGTGGCAGTTCTTC. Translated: CASSEYNRGWQFF. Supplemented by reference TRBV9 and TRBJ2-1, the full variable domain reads DSGVTQTPKHLITATGQRVTLRCSPRSGDLSVYWYQQSLDQGLQFLIQYYNGEERAKGNILERFSAQQFPDLHSELNLSSLELGDSALYFCASSEYNRGWQFFGPGTRLTVL.

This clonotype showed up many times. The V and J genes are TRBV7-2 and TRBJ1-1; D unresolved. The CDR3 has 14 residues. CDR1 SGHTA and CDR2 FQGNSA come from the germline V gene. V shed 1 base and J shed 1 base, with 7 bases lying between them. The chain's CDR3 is CASSLVVWNTEAFF. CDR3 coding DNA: TGTGCCAGCAGCTTAGTGGTATGGAACACTGAAGCTTTCTTT.

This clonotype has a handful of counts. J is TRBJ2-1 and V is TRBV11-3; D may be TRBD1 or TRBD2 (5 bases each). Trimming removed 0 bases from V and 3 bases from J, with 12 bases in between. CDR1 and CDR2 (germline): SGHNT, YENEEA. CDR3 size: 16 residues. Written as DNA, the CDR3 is TGTGCCAGCAGCTTAGATGCAAGTGGGGGCTACAATGAGCAGTTCTTC. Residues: CASSLDASGGYNEQFF.

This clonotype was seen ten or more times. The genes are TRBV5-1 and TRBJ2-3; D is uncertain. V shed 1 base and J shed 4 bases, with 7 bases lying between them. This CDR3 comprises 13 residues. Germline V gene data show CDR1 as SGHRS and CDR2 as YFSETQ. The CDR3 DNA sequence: TGCGCCAGCAGCTTGAGGGCTTCAGATACGCAGTATTTT. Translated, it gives CASSLRASDTQYF.

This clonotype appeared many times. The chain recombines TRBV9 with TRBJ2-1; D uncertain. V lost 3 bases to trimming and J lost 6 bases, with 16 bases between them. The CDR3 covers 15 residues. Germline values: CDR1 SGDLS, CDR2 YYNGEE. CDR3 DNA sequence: TGTGCCAGCAGCGCCTCGGCGATGGCGTCCAATGAGCAGTTCTTC. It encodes CASSASAMASNEQFF.

CDR3 nucleotide sequence: TGTGCCAGCAGCTTTAGTACAGGCAGCACAGATACGCAGTATTTT. This encodes CASSFSTGSTDTQYF. V gene TRBV5-5 combines with J gene TRBJ2-3; tentative D call: TRBD1 (5 bases). The V gene lost 2 bases and the J gene lost 0 bases, with 10 bases spanning the gap. Germline V gene sequence: CDR1 SGHKS, CDR2 YYEKEE (reference sequence). The length of the CDR3 is 15 residues.

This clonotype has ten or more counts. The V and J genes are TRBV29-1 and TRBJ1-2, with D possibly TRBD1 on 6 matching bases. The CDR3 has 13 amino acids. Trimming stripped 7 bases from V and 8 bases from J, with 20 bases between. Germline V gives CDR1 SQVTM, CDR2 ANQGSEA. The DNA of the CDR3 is TGCAGCGCCAACCTGGGGGGGCTCCGCGGCTACACCTTC. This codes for CSANLGGLRGYTF.